Each of the 26 T cell receptor beta chains below was sequenced from the same sample in a study of CD8 T cells in Susac syndrome. An input of about 0.5 to 1 ug of RNA was subjected to reverse transcription using random hexamers. TCRdb fed the immunoSEQ multiplex PCR reads into MiXCR, producing one record per CDR3 protein. The sample lists approximately 190,000 distinct CDR3 sequences, roughly 94% occurring once. Input material: CD8+ T cells from PBMCs. The receptors stem from a human donor with Susac syndrome.

The rearrangement uses TRBV7-9 and TRBJ2-1; D gene uncertain. Germline V CDR1 and CDR2: SEHNR, FQNEAQ (reference sequence). The V gene lost 4 bases and the J gene lost 1 base, with 14 bases spanning the gap. The CDR3 contains 16 residues. CDR3 coding DNA: TGTGCCAGCAGCTCAGAGACAAAAACGTCCTACAATGAGCAGTTCTTC. It translates to CASSSETKTSYNEQFF.

This clonotype was recorded only once. The chain joins TRBV20-1 to TRBJ1-2; 9 bases are a match to TRBD1. Per the germline V gene, CDR1 is DFQATT and CDR2 is SNEGSKA (reference sequence). V gave up 6 bases and J gave up 8 bases; unmatched junction bases: 4. This CDR3 is built from 11 residues. In nucleotides, the CDR3 is TGCAGTGCCAGGGACAGGGCGGGCTACACCTTC. This sequence encodes CSARDRAGYTF.

The chain joins TRBV12-3 or TRBV12-4 to TRBJ1-1; D perhaps matches TRBD1 (6 bases). V gave up 2 bases and J gave up 2 bases, with 12 bases separating them. This CDR3 has 15 residues. The CDR3 DNA sequence: TGTGCCAGCAGTTTACAGAGGACAGCTAACACTGAAGCTTTCTTT. It encodes CASSLQRTANTEAFF.

The V and J genes are TRBV21-1 and TRBJ1-1; the table's D call TRBD1 went unverified against the DNA. TRBV21-1 is a pseudogene segment. The CDR3 spans 16 residues. CDR3 sequence: CASRGWGDRQNTEAFF. The CDR3 DNA reads TGTGCCAGCAGAGGGTGGGGGGACAGACAGAACACTGAAGCTTTCTTT.

The rearrangement joins TRBV7-6 to TRBJ2-1, with a possible D match to TRBD1 (5 bases). The germline gives CDR1 SGHVS, CDR2 FNYEAQ. The ends were cut back, 1 base at V and 3 bases at J, with 10 bases in the middle. This CDR3 is built from 15 residues. The CDR3, as DNA: TGTGCCAGCAGCTTAGAGCTCAGGGACTACAATGAGCAGTTCTTC. Its protein product is CASSLELRDYNEQFF.

The chain links TRBV4-1 to TRBJ1-5; 7 bases agree with TRBD1. Per the germline V gene, CDR1 is MGHRA and CDR2 is YSYEKL. This CDR3 comprises 16 residues. Germline trimming cut 1 base from V and 5 bases from J; bases unmatched to any gene: 8. The CDR3 here is CASSQVQQGSDQPQHF. The CDR3 DNA is TGCGCCAGCAGCCAAGTACAACAGGGGTCGGATCAGCCCCAGCATTTT.

The chain recombines TRBV29-1 with TRBJ2-5; 7 bases map to TRBD2. Per germline, CDR1 SQVTM and CDR2 ANQGSEA. V shed 8 bases, J shed 2 bases, and the junction held 17 bases outside the gene matches. This CDR3 region has 16 residues. CDR3 sequence (DNA): TGCAGCACCCGTCAGGCAGGCGGGAGCATTCAAGAGACCCAGTACTTC. The encoded protein is CSTRQAGGSIQETQYF. Based on the CDR3 plus reference TRBV29-1 and TRBJ2-5, the full variable domain is SAVISQKPSRDICQRGTSLTIQCQVDSQVTMMFWYRQQPGQSLTLIATANQGSEATYESGFVIDKFPISRPNLTFSTLTVSNMSPEDSSIYLCSTRQAGGSIQETQYFGPGTRLLVL.

The chain has TRBV3-1 and TRBJ1-2; no firm D call. CDR1 and CDR2 from the germline V gene are LGHDT and YNNKEL (reference sequence). With 4 bases removed from V and 4 bases from J, the gap between germline ends came to 10 bases. This CDR3 comprises 13 residues. DNA for the CDR3: TGTGCCAGCAGCCCGATGGGTCTCTATGGCTACACCTTC. Translated, it gives CASSPMGLYGYTF.

The CDR3 here is CASSYSWTGGNYGYTF. Here the CDR3 DNA reads TGTGCCAGCAGTTACTCGTGGACAGGGGGCAACTATGGCTACACCTTC. The chain has TRBV6-6 and TRBJ1-2, with TRBD1 matching over 11 bases. The germline gives CDR1 MNHNY, CDR2 SVGAGI (reference sequence). This CDR3 comprises 16 residues. Losses at the gene ends were 0 bases for V and 2 bases for J; bases not matched to a gene: 2.

V and J are TRBV10-2 and TRBJ2-1, with TRBD2 matching over 7 bases. The V gene's germline CDR1 is WSHSY and CDR2 SAAADI. This CDR3 is 15 amino acids long. V lost 2 bases, J lost 0 bases, and 1 base stayed unmatched. In DNA form, the CDR3 reads TGCGCCAGCAGTGAGGGCGGGAGCTCCTACAATGAGCAGTTCTTC. Amino acid sequence: CASSEGGSSYNEQFF.

V gene TRBV27 combines with J gene TRBJ2-7; possible D gene TRBD2, 5 bases. CDR1 MNHEY and CDR2 SMNVEV come from the germline V gene (reference sequence). Trimming left V 0 bases short and J 3 bases short, with 12 bases between. CDR3 length: 15 amino acids. CDR3 bases: TGTGCCAGCAGTTTATCATCGGGGATTAACTACGAGCAGTACTTC. This codes for CASSLSSGINYEQYF.

The chain couples TRBV9 to TRBJ2-5; maybe TRBD1 (5 bases). The CDR3 sequence is 16 residues long. V was shortened by 2 bases and J by 4 bases, with 18 bases between the two germline ends. Germline values: CDR1 SGDLS, CDR2 YYNGEE. CDR3 DNA: TGTGCCAGCAGCGTCAGAGGTGGGGCGTTGGGAGAGACCCAGTACTTC. As protein: CASSVRGGALGETQYF.

This chain joins TRBV7-9 and TRBJ2-7, with D tentatively TRBD2 (5 bases). Trimming removed 2 bases from V and 5 bases from J, with 22 bases in between. CDR3 length: 17 residues. Germline CDR1 is SEHNR and CDR2 is FQNEAQ (reference sequence). Here the CDR3 DNA reads TGTGCCAGCAGCTTAACCAGCGGCGCCGTATCTTCCAACGAGCAGTACTTC. Protein: CASSLTSGAVSSNEQYF.

In this sample, this clonotype turned up once. This sequence joins TRBV5-6 and TRBJ1-1; no firm D call. V was cut by 0 bases and J by 6 bases, with 12 bases left in between. Germline CDR1 is SGHDT and CDR2 is YYEEEE. The CDR3 is 14 residues long. CDR3 loop: CASSLVRGRAEAFF. In DNA form, the CDR3 reads TGTGCCAGCAGCTTGGTCAGAGGGAGAGCTGAAGCTTTCTTT.

This clonotype was picked up one time. V and J are TRBV7-8 and TRBJ2-3; D unclear. Germline lookup yields CDR1 SGHVS and CDR2 FQNEAQ. The CDR3 loop spans 14 amino acids. Deletions cut 0 bases from V and 2 bases from J, with 6 bases between. Here the CDR3 DNA reads TGTGCCAGCAGCTTAGCGAGGCTCACAGATACGCAGTATTTT. Encoded protein: CASSLARLTDTQYF.

The chain employs TRBV6-5 and TRBJ2-1; 10 nucleotides agree with TRBD2. This CDR3 is 16 amino acids long. Germline assignment: CDR1 MNHEY and CDR2 SVGAGI. Trimming removed 2 bases from V and 2 bases from J; junction bases left unmatched: 3. Written as DNA, the CDR3 is TGTGCCAGCAGTTACGTAAGCGGGGGGGCCTACAATGAGCAGTTCTTC. Its protein is CASSYVSGGAYNEQFF.

This sequence joins TRBV4-1 and TRBJ2-5, with TRBD2 matching 12 bases. This CDR3 comprises 15 residues. CDR1 is MGHRA, CDR2 YSYEKL, per germline. Germline trimming cut 8 bases from V and 0 bases from J; bases unmatched to any gene: 4. CDR3 in DNA: TGCGCCAGCGGAAGGACTAGCGGGAACCAAGAGACCCAGTACTTC. It translates to CASGRTSGNQETQYF.

The chain combines TRBV2 with TRBJ1-1, with a tentative D call TRBD1 (5 bases). Germline lookup yields CDR1 SNHLY and CDR2 FYNNEI. The V and J ends lost 11 bases and 1 base respectively, with 11 bases between them. This CDR3 has 12 residues. The CDR3 region is CAAGRGNTEAFF. CDR3 bases: TGTGCCGCAGGGAGGGGGAACACTGAAGCTTTCTTT.

In this sample, this clonotype turned up once. V and J are TRBV12-5 and TRBJ2-1; 8 positions match TRBD2. The CDR3 loop spans 15 amino acids. Germline CDR1 reads LGHNT; CDR2 reads FRNRAP. Unmatched junction bases numbered 5, after V lost 1 base and J lost 6 bases. The CDR3 DNA reads TGTGCTAGTGGTTTGGACGGGAGGGCCTTCAATGAGCAGTTCTTC. This sequence encodes CASGLDGRAFNEQFF.

The gene calls are TRBV20-1 and TRBJ2-7, with 7 nucleotides matching TRBD2. Looked up from germline, CDR1 is DFQATT and CDR2 is SNEGSKA (reference sequence). The CDR3 totals 14 residues. The V and J ends lost 1 base and 4 bases, in that order; junction bases with no gene match: 7. CDR3 protein: CSARGRERTYEQYF. The CDR3 coding sequence is TGCAGTGCTAGAGGGCGGGAGCGTACGTACGAGCAGTACTTC.

The V call is TRBV12-3 or TRBV12-4, the J call TRBJ1-5, with TRBD1 as a possible D gene (6 bases). This CDR3 spans 12 amino acids. Trimming removed 8 bases from V and 6 bases from J, with 11 bases in between. The CDR3 loop is CASRSGAQPQHF. Written as DNA, the CDR3 is TGTGCCAGCCGTTCGGGGGCTCAGCCCCAGCATTTT.

The gene calls are TRBV2 and TRBJ2-1; D unclear. V was cut by 8 bases and J by 8 bases, with 22 bases left in between. Germline V lookup: CDR1 SNHLY, CDR2 FYNNEI. The CDR3 consists of 15 residues. The CDR3 region is CASSNGFAAAHEQFF. The CDR3 bases are TGTGCCAGCTCGAATGGATTCGCTGCGGCTCATGAGCAGTTCTTC.

This sequence joins TRBV12-3 or TRBV12-4 and TRBJ1-5; unclear D gene. V lost 5 bases, J lost 10 bases, and 9 bases lay in between. This CDR3 is built from 11 residues. DNA for the CDR3: TGTGCCAGCAGTCGAGCGGGACCCCAGCATTTT. Amino acids: CASSRAGPQHF.

The rearrangement uses TRBV11-2 and TRBJ2-1, with 7 nucleotides matching TRBD1. The germline V gene has CDR1 SGHAT and CDR2 FQNNGV. The CDR3 is 18 residues long. Unmatched junction bases numbered 22, after V lost 5 bases and J lost 9 bases. CDR3 DNA sequence: TGTGCCAGCAGCCAAGCCCCGGCCGGGATAGGGGGCTTCGGTGAGCAGTTCTTC. Protein sequence: CASSQAPAGIGGFGEQFF. The variable domain in full, completed from reference TRBV11-2 and TRBJ2-1, reads EAGVAQSPRYKIIEKRQSVAFWCNPISGHATLYWYQQILGQGPKLLIQFQNNGVVDDSQLPKDRFSAERLKGVDSTLKIQPAKLEDSAVYLCASSQAPAGIGGFGEQFFGPGTRLTVL.

V gene TRBV3-1 combines with J gene TRBJ1-2; D is possibly TRBD1 (6 bases). V was pared by 1 base and J by 7 bases, with 10 bases between. CDR3 length: 13 residues. CDR1 is LGHDT and CDR2 is YNNKEL in the germline V gene (reference sequence). The CDR3 sequence: CASSQAQGGGYTF. The DNA for the CDR3 is TGTGCCAGCAGCCAAGCACAGGGTGGTGGCTACACCTTC.

This clonotype is a singleton in its sample. The CDR3 region is CAWTLDTGSEQYF. The CDR3, as DNA: TGTGCCTGGACCCTCGACACCGGGAGCGAGCAGTACTTC. This chain connects TRBV30 to TRBJ2-7, with D tentatively TRBD2 (6 bases). This CDR3 comprises 13 residues. Trimming shortened V by 4 bases and J by 6 bases, and 16 bases separated the two germline ends. Germline V gene data show CDR1 as GTSNPN and CDR2 as SVGIG (reference sequence).